A selection of T cell receptor beta chains follows, all from one sample in a study of blood T cell repertoires in COVID-19. Data came from immunoSEQ multiplex PCR; TCRdb stores just in-frame clones and leaves some out. The sample holds fewer than 80,000 clones, about four fifths seen once. The sequencing input was peripheral blood. The source of these receptors is a human donor in a cohort sampled during active COVID-19. Both conserved end residues are part of each CDR3. Each record gives: J gene, D gene, clone size, V gene, CDR3 DNA, CDR3 protein. A D gene is named only where the DNA matches it firmly. Expanded clones get a size class; other rows say once, few or many, or leave the size out.

TRBJ1-6,NA,NA,TRBV7-9,TGTGCCAGCAGCTTAGATGGGCCTTCTGTGACCCTCCACTTT,CASSLDGPSVTLHF
TRBJ2-6,NA,few,TRBV5-1,TGCGCCAGCTTCGCAGGGGCTGGGGCCAACGTCCTGACTTTC,CASFAGAGANVLTF
TRBJ1-5,NA,NA,TRBV28,TGTGCCAGCGGGGGCGCGGCCTATATTAATCAGCCCCAGCATTTT,CASGGAAYINQPQHF
TRBJ2-7,NA,once,TRBV28,TGTGCCAGCAATCCAAGCGGGCCCCCCTACGAGCAGTACTTC,CASNPSGPPYEQYF
TRBJ1-6,NA,NA,TRBV7-6,TGTGCCAGCAGCCCCAGGGCGGGGGGTAATTCACCCCTCCACTTT,CASSPRAGGNSPLHF
TRBJ2-7,NA,NA,TRBV29-1,TGCAGCGGTACGGACAGTTCCTACGAGCAGTACTTC,CSGTDSSYEQYF
TRBJ1-1,NA,NA,TRBV5-1,TGCGCCAGCAGCTTGACAGGGATGAGCACTGAAGCTTTCTTT,CASSLTGMSTEAFF
TRBJ1-5,NA,NA,TRBV5-1,TGCGCCAGCAGCTCACAGGGTGGAAGCAATCAGCCCCAGCATTTT,CASSSQGGSNQPQHF
TRBJ2-7,TRBD2,NA,TRBV7-9,TGTGCCAGCAGCTTAGCCGGGACTAGCGTCTACGAGCAGTACTTC,CASSLAGTSVYEQYF
TRBJ1-3,NA,NA,TRBV30,TGTGCCTGGAGTGTACTACGAATTGGAAACACCATATATTTT,CAWSVLRIGNTIYF
TRBJ2-7,TRBD2,NA,TRBV6-5,TGTGCCAGCAGTTACGGGACTAGCTCGCGCGAGCAGTACTTC,CASSYGTSSREQYF
TRBJ2-1,TRBD2,NA,TRBV29-1,TGCAGCGTTGAACTAGCGGGTTGGAATGAGCAGTTCTTC,CSVELAGWNEQFF
TRBJ1-5,NA,NA,TRBV15,TGTGCCACCAGCAGAGATGGCAGGGGCGGGCAGCCCCAGCATTTT,CATSRDGRGGQPQHF
TRBJ1-6,NA,NA,TRBV10-3,TGTGCCATCAGCATTGGGGAGAGCTCCTATAATTCACCCCTCCACTTT,CAISIGESSYNSPLHF